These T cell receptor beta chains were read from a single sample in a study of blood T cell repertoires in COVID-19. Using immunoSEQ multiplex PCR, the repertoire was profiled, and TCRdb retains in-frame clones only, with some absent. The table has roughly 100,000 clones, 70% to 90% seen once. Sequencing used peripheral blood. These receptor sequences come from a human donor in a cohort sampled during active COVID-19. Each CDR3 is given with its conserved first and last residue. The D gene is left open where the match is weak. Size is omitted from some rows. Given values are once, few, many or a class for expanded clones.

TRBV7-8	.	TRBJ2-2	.	CASSPEGPSGTGELFF	TGTGCCAGCAGCCCGGAGGGACCAAGCGGTACCGGGGAGCTGTTTTTT
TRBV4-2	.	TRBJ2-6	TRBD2	CASNKEVGGSGANVLTF	TGTGCCAGCAATAAAGAAGTGGGGGGGTCCGGGGCCAACGTCCTGACTTTC
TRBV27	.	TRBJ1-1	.	CASSWRGAGNTEAFF	TGTGCCAGTAGTTGGAGGGGTGCGGGGAACACTGAAGCTTTCTTT
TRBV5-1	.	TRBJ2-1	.	CASGSGDDHNEQFF	TGCGCCAGCGGCTCGGGAGACGACCACAATGAGCAGTTCTTC
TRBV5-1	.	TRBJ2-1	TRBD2	CASSLGGLAGSYNEQFF	TGCGCCAGCAGCTTGGGGGGACTAGCGGGATCGTACAATGAGCAGTTCTTC
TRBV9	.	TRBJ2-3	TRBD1	CASSVGTGYTDTQYF	TGTGCCAGCAGCGTTGGGACAGGATACACAGATACGCAGTATTTT
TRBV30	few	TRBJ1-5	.	CAWSVRGQPQHF	TGTGCCTGGAGTGTACGAGGTCAGCCCCAGCATTTT
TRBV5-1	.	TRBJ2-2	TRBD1	CASSLAEAGGNTGELFF	TGCGCCAGCAGCTTGGCCGAGGCAGGGGGGAACACCGGGGAGCTGTTTTTT
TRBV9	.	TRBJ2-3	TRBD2	CASSAGLAASTDTQYF	TGTGCCAGCAGCGCCGGACTAGCGGCTAGCACAGATACGCAGTATTTT
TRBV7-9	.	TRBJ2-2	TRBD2	CASSWVSGGAGELFF	TGTGCCAGCAGCTGGGTTAGCGGGGGCGCCGGGGAGCTGTTTTTT
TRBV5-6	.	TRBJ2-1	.	CASSLALYGGGEGDEQFF	TGTGCCAGCAGCTTGGCCCTATACGGGGGAGGTGAGGGCGATGAGCAGTTCTTC
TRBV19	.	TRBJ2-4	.	CASVGLTKNIQYF	TGTGCCAGTGTGGGGCTAACCAAAAACATTCAGTACTTC
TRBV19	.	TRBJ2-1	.	CASRKTQTYNEQFF	TGTGCCAGTAGAAAAACCCAGACCTACAATGAGCAGTTCTTC
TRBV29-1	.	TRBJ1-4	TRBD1	CSAILGGQAEKLFF	TGCAGCGCCATCTTGGGGGGACAGGCCGAAAAACTGTTTTTT
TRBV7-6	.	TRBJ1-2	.	CASSPTGGIYGYTF	TGTGCCAGCAGCCCCACGGGGGGTATCTATGGCTACACCTTC
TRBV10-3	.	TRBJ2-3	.	CAISEWDSGNTDTQYF	TGTGCCATCAGTGAATGGGATAGCGGAAACACAGATACGCAGTATTTT
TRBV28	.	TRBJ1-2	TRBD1	CASSVQGAPASFYGYTF	TGTGCCAGCAGTGTTCAGGGGGCACCCGCGTCCTTTTATGGCTACACCTTC
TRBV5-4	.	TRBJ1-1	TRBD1	CASSLLQGALSLTEAFF	TGTGCCAGCAGCTTATTACAGGGGGCCCTAAGTCTCACTGAAGCTTTCTTT
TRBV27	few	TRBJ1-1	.	CASSAYTYTEAFF	TGTGCCAGCAGTGCATACACCTACACTGAAGCTTTCTTT
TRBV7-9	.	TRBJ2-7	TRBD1	CASSPTGTGSQHEQYF	TGTGCCAGCAGCCCGACCGGGACAGGGTCCCAACACGAGCAGTACTTC
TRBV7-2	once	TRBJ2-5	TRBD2	CASSLSAGAETQYF	TGTGCCAGCAGCCTATCAGCGGGAGCAGAGACCCAGTACTTC
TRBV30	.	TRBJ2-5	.	CAWSADSEGTQYF	TGTGCCTGGAGTGCCGACAGCGAAGGGACCCAGTACTTC
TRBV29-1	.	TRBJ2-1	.	CSVEGQFTIEQFF	TGCAGCGTGGAGGGACAGTTTACAATTGAGCAGTTCTTC
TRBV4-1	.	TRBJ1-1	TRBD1	CASEPRTGLNTEAFF	TGCGCCAGCGAGCCACGGACAGGACTGAACACTGAAGCTTTCTTT
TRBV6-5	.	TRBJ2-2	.	CAIQGGATGELFF	TGTGCCATACAAGGGGGGGCAACCGGGGAGCTGTTTTTT
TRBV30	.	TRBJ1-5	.	CAWSVRGNQPQHF	TGTGCCTGGAGTGTACGAGGGAATCAGCCCCAGCATTTT
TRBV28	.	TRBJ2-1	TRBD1	CASSLFGETGIQFF	TGTGCCAGCAGTTTATTCGGCGAGACAGGGATCCAGTTCTTC
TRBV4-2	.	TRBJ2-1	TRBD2	CASSQDLIMRVSGGAAFF	TGTGCCAGCAGCCAAGATCTAATTATGAGGGTGAGCGGGGGGGCCGCTTTCTTC
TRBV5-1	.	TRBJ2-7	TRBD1	CASSPGQPTFYF	TGCGCCAGCAGCCCGGGACAGCCGACCTTTTACTTC
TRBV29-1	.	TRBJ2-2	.	CSVEVTVRGTGELFF	TGCAGCGTTGAAGTCACCGTCCGGGGCACCGGGGAGCTGTTTTTT
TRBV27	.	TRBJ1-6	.	CASSLRGYPTHNSPLHF	TGTGCCAGCAGTTTAAGGGGGTACCCTACCCATAATTCACCCCTCCACTTT
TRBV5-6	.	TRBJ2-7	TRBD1	CASSFGQETYEQYF	TGTGCCAGCAGCTTCGGACAGGAAACCTACGAGCAGTACTTC
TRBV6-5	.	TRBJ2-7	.	CASSYERPSYEQYF	TGTGCCAGCAGTTACGAGAGGCCCTCCTACGAGCAGTACTTC
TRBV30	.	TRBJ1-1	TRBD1	CAWSTGTVNTEAFF	TGTGCCTGGAGTACCGGGACAGTGAACACTGAAGCTTTCTTT
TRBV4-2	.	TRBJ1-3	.	CASSQDRREPGNTIYF	TGTGCCAGCAGCCAAGATAGGAGGGAACCTGGAAACACCATATATTTT
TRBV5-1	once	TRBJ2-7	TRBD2	CASSVLVASGSYEQYF	TGCGCCAGCAGCGTCCTGGTGGCTAGCGGGAGCTACGAGCAGTACTTC
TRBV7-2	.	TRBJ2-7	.	CASSLVESGEQYF	TGTGCCAGCAGCTTAGTAGAATCTGGCGAGCAGTACTTC
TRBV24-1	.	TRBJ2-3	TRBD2	CATSDGLAGVTDTQYF	TGTGCCACCAGTGATGGATTAGCGGGAGTTACAGATACGCAGTATTTT